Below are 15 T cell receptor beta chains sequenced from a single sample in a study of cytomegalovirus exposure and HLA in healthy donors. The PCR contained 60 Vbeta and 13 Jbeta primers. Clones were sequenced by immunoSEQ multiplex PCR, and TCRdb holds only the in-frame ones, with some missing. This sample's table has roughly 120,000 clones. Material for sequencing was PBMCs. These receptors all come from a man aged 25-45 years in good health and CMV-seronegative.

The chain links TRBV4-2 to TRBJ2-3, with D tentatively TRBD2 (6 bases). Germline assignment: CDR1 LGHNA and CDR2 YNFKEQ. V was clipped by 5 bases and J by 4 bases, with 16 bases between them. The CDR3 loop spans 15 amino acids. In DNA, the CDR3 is TGTGCCAGCAGCACTGGAACTAGCTTTTCAGATACGCAGTATTTT. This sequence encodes CASSTGTSFSDTQYF.

The chain's CDR3 is CASSGQEDQPQHF. Written as DNA, the CDR3 is TGCGCCAGCAGTGGACAGGAGGATCAGCCCCAGCATTTT. The chain links TRBV23-1 to TRBJ1-5; TRBD1 agrees at 7 bases. TRBV23-1 is given ORF status, its function remaining uncertain. Trimming removed 5 bases from V and 5 bases from J; junction bases left unmatched: 3. The CDR3 extends over 13 amino acids.

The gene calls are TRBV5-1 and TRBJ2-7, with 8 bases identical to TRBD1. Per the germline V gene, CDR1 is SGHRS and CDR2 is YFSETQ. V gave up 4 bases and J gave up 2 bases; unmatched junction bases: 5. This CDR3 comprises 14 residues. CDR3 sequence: CASSLRQGPYEQYF. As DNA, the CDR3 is TGCGCCAGCAGCCTCCGACAGGGGCCCTACGAGCAGTACTTC.

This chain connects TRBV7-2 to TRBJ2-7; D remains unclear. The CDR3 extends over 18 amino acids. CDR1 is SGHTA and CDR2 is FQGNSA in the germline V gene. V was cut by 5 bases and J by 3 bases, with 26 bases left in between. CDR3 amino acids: CASSPRRGPITSLYEQYF. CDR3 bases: TGTGCCAGCAGCCCTAGACGCGGCCCGATCACTTCACTCTACGAGCAGTACTTC.

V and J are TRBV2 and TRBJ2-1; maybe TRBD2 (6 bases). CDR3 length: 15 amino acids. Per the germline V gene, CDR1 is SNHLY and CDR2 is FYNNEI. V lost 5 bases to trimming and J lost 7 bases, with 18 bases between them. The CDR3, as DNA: TGTGCCAGCAGTTCGACTAGTCCCGAGCTTAATGAGCAGTTCTTC. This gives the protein CASSSTSPELNEQFF.

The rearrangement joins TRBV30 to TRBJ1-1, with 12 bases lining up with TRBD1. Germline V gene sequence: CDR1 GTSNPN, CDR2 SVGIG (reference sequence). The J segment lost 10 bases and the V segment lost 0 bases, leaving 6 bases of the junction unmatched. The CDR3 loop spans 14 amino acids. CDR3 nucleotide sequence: TGTGCCTGGAGTGTCGGGACAGGGGGCGTAGCAGCTTTCTTT. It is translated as CAWSVGTGGVAAFF. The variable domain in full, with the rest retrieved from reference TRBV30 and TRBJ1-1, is SQTIHQWPATLVQPVGSPLSLECTVEGTSNPNLYWYRQAAGRGLQLLFYSVGIGQISSEVPQNLSASRPQDRQFILSSKKLLLSDSGFYLCAWSVGTGGVAAFFGQGTRLTVV.

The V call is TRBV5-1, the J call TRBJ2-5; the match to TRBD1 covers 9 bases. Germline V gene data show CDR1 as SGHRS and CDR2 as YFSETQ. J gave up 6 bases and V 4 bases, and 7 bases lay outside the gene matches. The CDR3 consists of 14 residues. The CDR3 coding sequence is TGCGCCAGCAGCCCCCGGGACAGGGAAAAGACCCAGTACTTC. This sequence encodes CASSPRDREKTQYF.

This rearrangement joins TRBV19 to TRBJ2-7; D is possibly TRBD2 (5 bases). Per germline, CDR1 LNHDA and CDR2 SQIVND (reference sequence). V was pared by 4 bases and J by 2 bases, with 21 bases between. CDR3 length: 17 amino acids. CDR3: CASSKMDAEDRTYEQYF. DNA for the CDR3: TGTGCCAGTAGTAAAATGGATGCGGAGGATCGTACCTACGAGCAGTACTTC.

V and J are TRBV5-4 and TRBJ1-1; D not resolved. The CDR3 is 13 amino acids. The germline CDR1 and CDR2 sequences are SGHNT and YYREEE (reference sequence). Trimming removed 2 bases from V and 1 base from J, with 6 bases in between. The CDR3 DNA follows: TGTGCCAGCAGCTTCGGAGGGAACACTGAAGCTTTCTTT. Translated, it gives CASSFGGNTEAFF.

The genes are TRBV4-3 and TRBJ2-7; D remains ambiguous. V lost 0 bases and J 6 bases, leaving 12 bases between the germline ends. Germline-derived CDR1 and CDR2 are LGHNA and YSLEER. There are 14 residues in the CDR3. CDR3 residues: CASSQDRGRSEQYF. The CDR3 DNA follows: TGCGCCAGCAGCCAAGATCGAGGAAGGTCCGAGCAGTACTTC.

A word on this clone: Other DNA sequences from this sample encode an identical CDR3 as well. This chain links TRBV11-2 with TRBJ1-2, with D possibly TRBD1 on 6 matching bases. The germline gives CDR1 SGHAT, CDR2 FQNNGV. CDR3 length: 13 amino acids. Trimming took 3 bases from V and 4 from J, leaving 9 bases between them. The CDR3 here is CASSFGQSYGYTF. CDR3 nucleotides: TGTGCCAGCAGCTTCGGACAGTCCTATGGCTACACCTTC. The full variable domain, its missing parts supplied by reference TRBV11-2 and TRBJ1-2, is EAGVAQSPRYKIIEKRQSVAFWCNPISGHATLYWYQQILGQGPKLLIQFQNNGVVDDSQLPKDRFSAERLKGVDSTLKIQPAKLEDSAVYLCASSFGQSYGYTFGSGTRLTVV.

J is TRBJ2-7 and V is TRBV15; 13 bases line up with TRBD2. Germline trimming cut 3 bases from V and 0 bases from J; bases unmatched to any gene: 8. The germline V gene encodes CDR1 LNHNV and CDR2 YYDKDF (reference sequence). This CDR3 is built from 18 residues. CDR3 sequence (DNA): TGTGCCACCAGCAGGTCGGCGGGACTAGCGGGGTCCTCCTACGAGCAGTACTTC. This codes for CATSRSAGLAGSSYEQYF.

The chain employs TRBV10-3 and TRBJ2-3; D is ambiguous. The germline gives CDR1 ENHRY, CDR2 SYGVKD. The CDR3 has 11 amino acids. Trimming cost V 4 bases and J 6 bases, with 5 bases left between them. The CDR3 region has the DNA TGTGCCATCAGTGGAGCGGATACGCAGTATTTT. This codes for CAISGADTQYF.

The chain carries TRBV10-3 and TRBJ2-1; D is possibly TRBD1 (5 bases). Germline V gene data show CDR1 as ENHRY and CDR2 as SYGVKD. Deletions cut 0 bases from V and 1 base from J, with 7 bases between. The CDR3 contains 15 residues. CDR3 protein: CAISESSGSYNEQFF. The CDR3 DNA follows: TGTGCCATCAGTGAGTCGTCAGGGTCCTACAATGAGCAGTTCTTC.

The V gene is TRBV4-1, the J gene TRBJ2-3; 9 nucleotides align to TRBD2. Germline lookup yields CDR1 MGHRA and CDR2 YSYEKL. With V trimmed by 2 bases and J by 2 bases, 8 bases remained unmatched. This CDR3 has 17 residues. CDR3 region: CASSQPFLAGLTDTQYF. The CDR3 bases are TGCGCCAGCAGCCAACCCTTCCTAGCGGGGCTCACAGATACGCAGTATTTT.